This TCR beta chain comes out of a study of graft-versus-host responses after intestinal transplantation. With respect to this clone: Its specificity is unknown.

From the graft tissue, intraepithelial and lamina propria lymphocytes were released through processing. The CDR3 length is 12 residues. Germline CDR1 reads WSHSY; CDR2 reads SAAADI. V shed 10 bases, J shed 2 bases, and the junction held 2 bases outside the gene matches. Here immunoSEQ multiplex PCR was the method, and the copy in TCRdb shows in-frame clones only, minus some. The sample records around 7,400 clones, almost 70% being singletons. Findings of the study overall: Investigators detected GvH clones in recipient marrow, with some emerging earlier in ileum or blood.

This clonotype originated in a human patient who received an intestinal transplant, so some T cells may come from the graft donor. This chain joins TRBV10-2 and TRBJ2-7; 10 nucleotides align to TRBD1. The sequenced sample was ileum tissue, obtained approximately 240 days after intestinal transplantation. The chain's CDR3 is CATGTGAYEQYV. CDR3 bases: TGCGCCACCGGGACAGGGGCCTACGAGCAGTACGTC.